This T cell receptor beta chain stems from a study of T-cell memory formation after mild COVID-19. For the study at large: TCR clusters mostly belonged to single donors. Points from the study as a whole: Cross-reactive memory appears to have joined, as suggested by some responding clones showing up in pre-infection memory. Mostly located in CM and EM were contracting CD4+ clones, with contracting CD8+ clones located in EMRA.

Germline CDR1 reads SGHAT; CDR2 reads FQNNGV. V was trimmed by 2 bases and J by 7 bases, leaving 9 bases between them. The CDR3 has 13 amino acids. A 5'RACE reaction primed in the constant segment made cDNA libraries of TCR alpha and TCR beta, and these carried sample barcodes and UMIs. TCRdb re-derived calls from the 5' RACE reads in MiXCR, one entry per CDR3 protein. The table includes about 140,000 distinct CDR3 sequences, more than 13% detected once. This clonotype appeared a few times. The antigen remains undetermined. This clonotype was sampled from an adult woman who had mild COVID-19 (a few samples of this study predate the infection). Cell type and time point are not known. The sample consisted of PBMCs or a T cell subset sorted from them (not recorded which). The chain uses TRBV11-2 and TRBJ1-5; D uncertain. The CDR3 spells CASSLLAGQPQHF. The DNA for the CDR3 is TGTGCCAGCAGCTTATTGGCTGGACAGCCCCAGCATTTT.